The 23 T cell receptor beta chains below all came from one sample that was sequenced in a study of T cells expressing NK-cell markers. Reprocessing the 5' RACE reads, TCRdb reports a single entry for every CDR3 protein and omits DNA. Here the sample table reports about 260,000 distinct CDR3 sequences. Sequencing used blood T cells: a sorted CD56 or NKG2C T cell subset, CD4+ or CD8+ T cells, or bulk PBMC T cells (not recorded which). The source is a woman aged 18-70 years in good health.

The rearrangement joins TRBV12-3 or TRBV12-4 to TRBJ2-3; the TRBD1 assignment by TCRdb is unverifiable without DNA. This CDR3 has 15 residues. CDR3 sequence reads: CASSQGARSTDTQYF.

The chain links TRBV7-6 to TRBJ2-5; the TCRdb D gene call, TRBD1, has no DNA to confirm it. The germline V gene encodes CDR1 SGHVS and CDR2 FNYEAQ. This CDR3 spans 14 amino acids. CDR3 region: CASSSTGKRETQYF.

The chain employs TRBV4-2 and TRBJ2-7; the D call from TCRdb, TRBD1, cannot be confirmed without DNA. Per germline, CDR1 LGHNA and CDR2 YNFKEQ. This CDR3 is built from 11 residues. The CDR3: CASSQGGVKYF.

J is TRBJ1-6 and V is TRBV28. This CDR3 region has 17 residues. The germline CDR1 and CDR2 sequences are MDHEN and SYDVKM. This CDR3 is CASSFLGQRTLNSPLHF.

The gene calls are TRBV7-6 and TRBJ2-1; absent DNA, TCRdb's TRBD2 call cannot be checked. Germline CDR1 reads SGHVS; CDR2 reads FNYEAQ. The CDR3 consists of 16 residues. CDR3 region: CASSSGTPSSYNEQFF.

CDR3 protein: CASSFLVSSYNEQFF. J is TRBJ2-1 and V is TRBV7-3; the TCRdb D gene call, TRBD2, has no DNA to confirm it. CDR1 SGHTA and CDR2 FQGTGA come from the germline V gene. The CDR3 extends over 15 amino acids.

The J gene is TRBJ2-5, the V gene TRBV10-3; the D gene TCRdb calls, TRBD2, cannot be checked with no DNA. The germline V gene has CDR1 ENHRY and CDR2 SYGVKD. The CDR3 has 15 residues. CDR3 amino acids: CAISPGLSHQETQYF.

The genes are TRBV6-1 and TRBJ1-4; TCRdb reports TRBD1, a call that lacks DNA to check it against. The V gene's germline CDR1 is MNHNS and CDR2 SASEGT. CDR3 length: 13 residues. The CDR3 sequence is CASRDNQPWKLFF.

The J gene is TRBJ2-3, the V gene TRBV7-9; checking the TCRdb D call of TRBD1 is not possible without DNA. CDR3 size: 13 residues. Germline V gene data show CDR1 as SEHNR and CDR2 as FQNEAQ (reference sequence). This CDR3 reads CASSPGRSDTQYF.

The chain recombines TRBV11-2 with TRBJ2-1; no DNA is available, so the TRBD2 call from TCRdb remains unchecked. Germline V lookup: CDR1 SGHAT, CDR2 FQNNGV. The CDR3 sequence is 13 residues long. CDR3 protein: CASLAGGIHEQFF.

The chain employs TRBV5-1 and TRBJ2-5; TCRdb's D gene call, TRBD2, goes unchecked for lack of DNA. The CDR3 totals 17 residues. Germline CDR1 is SGHRS and CDR2 is YFSETQ. CDR3 in amino acids: CASSFNSGGNLQETQYF.

The V and J genes are TRBV7-2 and TRBJ2-3; lacking DNA, the TRBD2 call made by TCRdb goes unchecked. Germline V gene sequence: CDR1 SGHTA, CDR2 FQGNSA. The CDR3 loop spans 15 amino acids. CDR3 amino acids: CASSGSGRATDTQYF. The full variable domain, rest sourced from reference TRBV7-2 and TRBJ2-3, is GAGVSQSPSNKVTEKGKDVELRCDPISGHTALYWYRQSLGQGLEFLIYFQGNSAPDKSGLPSDRFSAERTGGSVSTLTIQRTQQEDSAVYLCASSGSGRATDTQYFGPGTRLTVL.

The J gene is TRBJ2-2, the V gene TRBV6-2 or TRBV6-3; the D call of TRBD1 rests on TCRdb alone, since no DNA is present to check it. Germline loops: CDR1 MNHEY, CDR2 SVGEGT. This CDR3 has 15 amino acids. CDR3: CASSYFGRGTGELFF.

The chain couples TRBV3-1 to TRBJ1-2. The CDR3 is made up of 14 amino acids. Germline-derived CDR1 and CDR2 are LGHDT and YNNKEL (reference sequence). The CDR3 protein is CASSQDPVYYGYTF.

The chain uses TRBV19 and TRBJ1-1; TCRdb's assignment of TRBD1 cannot be checked, as there is no DNA. The CDR3 contains 13 residues. Germline values: CDR1 LNHDA, CDR2 SQIVND (reference sequence). The CDR3 loop reads CASSHNRDTEAFF.

The chain has TRBV2 and TRBJ1-5; TCRdb proposes TRBD1, but this gene call is untestable without DNA. This CDR3 comprises 19 residues. The germline V gene encodes CDR1 SNHLY and CDR2 FYNNEI. This CDR3 reads CASSARQPGRTTLNQPQHF. Filled out from reference TRBV2 and TRBJ1-5, the complete variable domain reads EPEVTQTPSHQVTQMGQEVILRCVPISNHLYFYWYRQILGQKVEFLVSFYNNEISEKSEIFDDQFSVERPDGSNFTLKIRSTKLEDSAMYFCASSARQPGRTTLNQPQHFGDGTRLSIL.

The chain couples TRBV20-1 to TRBJ1-2; there is no DNA to check the TCRdb D call of TRBD1. CDR1 and CDR2 from the germline V gene are DFQATT and SNEGSKA (reference sequence). The CDR3 covers 13 residues. The CDR3 loop reads CSARGGTGDGYTF.

V gene TRBV12-3 or TRBV12-4 combines with J gene TRBJ1-1; TCRdb names TRBD1, which stays unverified in the absence of DNA. This CDR3 region has 15 residues. CDR3 in amino acids: CASSQTGSPNTEAFF.

This chain links TRBV29-1 with TRBJ2-3. The CDR3 spans 11 residues. In germline, CDR1 is SQVTM, CDR2 ANQGSEA. This chain's CDR3 is CSVDWLETQYF.

The chain links TRBV29-1 to TRBJ1-6; the TCRdb D gene call, TRBD1, has no DNA to confirm it. The CDR3 contains 12 residues. Germline loops: CDR1 SQVTM, CDR2 ANQGSEA. The CDR3 is CSWQGFDSPLHF.

The genes are TRBV19 and TRBJ1-1; without DNA, the TCRdb call of TRBD1 cannot be checked. The CDR3 loop spans 14 amino acids. Germline V gene sequence: CDR1 LNHDA, CDR2 SQIVND (reference sequence). The CDR3 is CASREDRGRGEAFF.

The chain is built from TRBV7-2 and TRBJ1-2. Per germline, CDR1 SGHTA and CDR2 FQGNSA. The CDR3 is made up of 12 amino acids. CDR3 residues: CASSSKGYGYTF.

The chain uses TRBV5-6 and TRBJ1-1; the D call from TCRdb, TRBD1, cannot be confirmed without DNA. The CDR3 length is 16 residues. In germline, CDR1 is SGHDT, CDR2 YYEEEE. This CDR3 reads CASSFWAASPGAEAFF.